Presented here are 26 T cell receptor beta chains from one specimen sequenced in a study of cytomegalovirus exposure and HLA in healthy donors. PCR was performed using 60 Vbeta and 13 Jbeta primers. The data were produced by immunoSEQ multiplex PCR, yet TCRdb's version contains in-frame clones alone and is incomplete. This table has 55,000 to 70,000 clones, 74% appearing once. Material for sequencing was PBMCs. The origin of the receptors is a woman aged 60-75 years in good health and CMV-seropositive.

This sequence joins TRBV5-1 and TRBJ2-7, with a possible D match to TRBD1 (6 bases). This CDR3 region has 14 residues. V shed 4 bases and J shed 3 bases, with 14 bases lying between them. The germline V gene encodes CDR1 SGHRS and CDR2 YFSETQ. The CDR3 is CASSENTGNYEQYF. The CDR3 DNA sequence: TGCGCCAGCAGCGAAAACACAGGGAACTACGAGCAGTACTTC.

This clone was detected once. V gene TRBV30 combines with J gene TRBJ1-1, with 7 nucleotides matching TRBD1. Trimming took 2 bases from V and 6 from J; bases not matched to a gene: 6. The CDR3 extends over 13 amino acids. Germline V gene data show CDR1 as GTSNPN and CDR2 as SVGIG (reference sequence). The CDR3 coding sequence is TGTGCCTGGAGTCCATACAGGGGAGCTGAAGCTTTCTTT. Residues: CAWSPYRGAEAFF.

The J gene is TRBJ2-7, the V gene TRBV13, with 7 bases lining up with TRBD1. The germline V gene encodes CDR1 PRHDT and CDR2 FYEKMQ (reference sequence). J was trimmed by 0 bases and V by 5 bases; bases with no gene match: 7. This CDR3 is built from 15 residues. CDR3 nucleotide sequence: TGTGCCAGCAGCCCGGGGACAGCCCGCTCCTACGAGCAGTACTTC. The encoded protein is CASSPGTARSYEQYF.

The chain recombines TRBV4-1 with TRBJ1-1, with a weak D call TRBD1 (6 bases). Trimming cost V 6 bases and J 4 bases, with 6 bases left between them. The CDR3 has 11 amino acids. Germline V gene sequence: CDR1 MGHRA, CDR2 YSYEKL. DNA for the CDR3: TGCGCCAGCAGAGGGGGCACTGAAGCTTTCTTT. Translating it yields CASRGGTEAFF.

The gene calls are TRBV7-6 and TRBJ1-1, with unresolved D. The CDR3 has 14 amino acids. The germline V and J ends were trimmed by 0 bases and 1 base, with 6 bases remaining between them. Germline V lookup: CDR1 SGHVS, CDR2 FNYEAQ. In DNA form, the CDR3 reads TGTGCCAGCAGCTTAGCGGGAGGGAACACTGAAGCTTTCTTT. Its protein product is CASSLAGGNTEAFF.

The V gene is TRBV30, the J gene TRBJ1-1; 8 bases map to TRBD1. The length of the CDR3 is 13 residues. CDR1 and CDR2 (germline): GTSNPN, SVGIG (reference sequence). The ends lost 6 bases at V and 4 bases at J; junction bases unmatched: 7. CDR3 nucleotide sequence: TGTGCCTGTTTACGGGACAGGCCCACTGAAGCTTTCTTT. The encoded protein is CACLRDRPTEAFF.

V and J are TRBV7-9 and TRBJ1-2, with D unresolved. This CDR3 has 11 amino acids. The germline gives CDR1 SEHNR, CDR2 FQNEAQ (reference sequence). V was clipped by 1 base and J by 7 bases, with 4 bases between them. The CDR3 coding sequence is TGTGCCAGCAGCTTAGGGGCTGGCTACACCTTC. Its protein product is CASSLGAGYTF.

As for this clone: One end of the junction is discordant with germline, which a read error may explain. The rearrangement uses TRBV10-3 and TRBJ2-1; D unresolved. There are 13 residues in the CDR3. Germline lookup yields CDR1 ENHRY and CDR2 SYGVKD. CDR3 sequence (DNA): TGTGCCACCAGTCAGCGTCAACCCCCGGAGCAGTTCTTC. Protein product: CATSQRQPPEQFF.

The chain uses TRBV9 and TRBJ2-5; possible D gene TRBD2, 5 bases. There are 13 residues in the CDR3. With 7 bases removed from V and 4 bases from J, the gap between germline ends came to 14 bases. The germline CDR1 and CDR2 sequences are SGDLS and YYNGEE. The CDR3 loop is CASSGERIETQYF. The CDR3 DNA follows: TGTGCCAGCTCGGGCGAGCGGATAGAGACCCAGTACTTC. Full variable domain (missing parts from reference TRBV9 and TRBJ2-5): DSGVTQTPKHLITATGQRVTLRCSPRSGDLSVYWYQQSLDQGLQFLIQYYNGEERAKGNILERFSAQQFPDLHSELNLSSLELGDSALYFCASSGERIETQYFGPGTRLLVL.

This chain's CDR3 is CASSLTGTASREQYF. CDR3 in DNA: TGTGCCAGCAGCTTGACCGGGACAGCATCTCGGGAGCAGTACTTC. The rearrangement joins TRBV5-8 to TRBJ2-7; 7 bases map to TRBD1. The V and J ends lost 1 base and 7 bases, in that order; junction bases with no gene match: 11. The germline gives CDR1 SGHTS, CDR2 YDEGEE. The CDR3 is 15 amino acids.

V usage is TRBV18 and J usage is TRBJ1-1, with D possibly being TRBD1 (6 bases). There are 13 residues in the CDR3. The V end lost 6 bases, the J end lost 1 base, and 9 bases lay between the germline ends. Germline values: CDR1 KGHSH, CDR2 LQKENI. This CDR3 reads CASSTDRNTEAFF. The CDR3 bases are TGTGCCAGCTCTACGGACAGGAACACTGAAGCTTTCTTT. The entire variable domain, with the rest obtained from reference TRBV18 and TRBJ1-1, is as follows: NAGVMQNPRHLVRRRGQEARLRCSPMKGHSHVYWYRQLPEEGLKFMVYLQKENIIDESGMPKERFSAEFPKEGPSILRIQQVVRGDSAAYFCASSTDRNTEAFFGQGTRLTVV.

This chain connects TRBV9 to TRBJ2-3, with 8 bases that match TRBD2. CDR1 SGDLS and CDR2 YYNGEE come from the germline V gene. Losses at the gene ends were 0 bases for V and 7 bases for J; bases not matched to a gene: 7. This CDR3 spans 15 amino acids. This CDR3 is CASSVAGGAWNTQYF. CDR3 bases: TGTGCCAGCAGCGTAGCGGGGGGGGCGTGGAATACGCAGTATTTT. The entire variable domain, with the rest obtained from reference TRBV9 and TRBJ2-3, is as follows: DSGVTQTPKHLITATGQRVTLRCSPRSGDLSVYWYQQSLDQGLQFLIQYYNGEERAKGNILERFSAQQFPDLHSELNLSSLELGDSALYFCASSVAGGAWNTQYFGPGTRLTVL.

The chain is built from TRBV5-6 and TRBJ1-1, with 9 bases lining up with TRBD1. V shed 0 bases and J 7 bases; nucleotides not matched to a gene: 16. Germline V gene sequence: CDR1 SGHDT, CDR2 YYEEEE. The CDR3 runs 18 residues. The CDR3: CASSLGGGTGRPQDEAFF. The CDR3 DNA reads as TGTGCCAGCAGCTTGGGGGGCGGGACAGGGAGGCCTCAGGATGAAGCTTTCTTT.

V usage is TRBV7-9 and J usage is TRBJ2-1, with TRBD2 matching 14 bases. This CDR3 has 15 amino acids. With V trimmed by 5 bases and J by 8 bases, 5 bases remained unmatched. The germline CDR1 and CDR2 sequences are SEHNR and FQNEAQ (reference sequence). For the CDR3, the DNA is TGTGCCAGCAGCCGAGGACTAGCGGGGGGCCATGAGCAGTTCTTC. Its translation is CASSRGLAGGHEQFF.

The CDR3: CASSTRRDQPQHF. The CDR3 nucleotides read TGTGCCAGTAGTACCCGGAGAGATCAGCCCCAGCATTTT. V and J are TRBV19 and TRBJ1-5; D gene unclear. Germline assignment: CDR1 LNHDA and CDR2 SQIVND (reference sequence). V lost 4 bases, J lost 5 bases, and 9 bases lay in between. The CDR3 runs to 13 residues.

The chain couples TRBV6-5 to TRBJ2-7, with TRBD1 identical over 8 bases. The CDR3 is 14 amino acids. The V segment lost 5 bases and the J segment 5 bases; nucleotides outside the gene matches: 8. Per germline, CDR1 MNHEY and CDR2 SVGAGI. The CDR3 nucleotides read TGTGCCAGCAGTCGCGCGGGACAGGTTAACGAGCAGTACTTC. Protein: CASSRAGQVNEQYF.

The chain links TRBV2 to TRBJ2-7; D is unresolved. The ends were cut back, 9 bases at V and 3 bases at J, with 3 bases in the middle. The CDR3 contains 9 residues. Germline CDR1 is SNHLY and CDR2 is FYNNEI. The CDR3 region has the DNA TGTGCCAGTCTCTACGAGCAGTACTTC. Translated: CASLYEQYF.

The CDR3 DNA sequence: TGTGCCAGCAGTGAAGAAGGGGGCGGGCAGCCCCAGCATTTT. Protein: CASSEEGGGQPQHF. The chain joins TRBV2 to TRBJ1-5, with 7 bases lining up with TRBD1. The CDR3 loop spans 14 amino acids. J gave up 7 bases and V 1 base, and 4 bases lay outside the gene matches. Germline loops: CDR1 SNHLY, CDR2 FYNNEI.

This sequence joins TRBV25-1 and TRBJ2-7, with D possibly being TRBD2 (6 bases). The germline V gene has CDR1 MGHDK and CDR2 SYGVNS. The CDR3 runs to 14 residues. Trimming shortened V by 1 base and J by 1 base, and 8 bases separated the two germline ends. CDR3 nucleotide sequence: TGTGCCAGCAGTGAATTCGCGGGATCCTACGAGCAGTACTTC. Amino acids: CASSEFAGSYEQYF.

There are a few counts of this clone. The V call is TRBV9, the J call TRBJ1-1, with D perhaps matching TRBD1 (6 bases). Germline CDR1 SGDLS, CDR2 YYNGEE. This CDR3 is 13 amino acids long. Trimming cost V 4 bases and J 7 bases, with 14 bases left between them. CDR3 coding DNA: TGTGCCAGCAGCCCAGGGGTGGGGTTTGAAGCTTTCTTT. Translated, it gives CASSPGVGFEAFF.

The rearrangement uses TRBV5-4 and TRBJ2-5; D uncertain. The V end was cut by 4 bases, the J end by 2 bases, with 12 bases between. The CDR3 has 14 residues. CDR1 is SGHNT and CDR2 is YYREEE in the germline V gene (reference sequence). CDR3 bases: TGTGCCAGCAGCCCCCATCGACAACAAGAGACCCAGTACTTC. It translates to CASSPHRQQETQYF.

Here the CDR3 reads CASSIQAGTWNSPLHF. DNA for the CDR3: TGCGCCAGCAGCATTCAAGCCGGGACATGGAATTCACCCCTCCACTTT. V gene TRBV5-1 combines with J gene TRBJ1-6, with D possibly matching TRBD1 (6 bases). CDR1 is SGHRS and CDR2 is YFSETQ in the germline V gene. This CDR3 has 16 residues. V was clipped by 4 bases and J by 7 bases, with 18 bases between them.

The rearrangement joins TRBV19 to TRBJ1-5; 9 bases agree with TRBD1. In germline, CDR1 is LNHDA, CDR2 SQIVND (reference sequence). This CDR3 is built from 15 residues. V lost 4 bases, J lost 2 bases, and 3 bases stayed unmatched. CDR3 coding DNA: TGTGCCAGTAGTAAGCGGACAGGGGGCAATCAGCCCCAGCATTTT. Translated: CASSKRTGGNQPQHF.

The chain employs TRBV11-2 and TRBJ1-5; D remains unclear. This CDR3 has 12 amino acids. V was cut by 1 base and J by 9 bases, with 7 bases left in between. Germline CDR1 reads SGHAT; CDR2 reads FQNNGV. Here the CDR3 reads CASSLGSGPQHF. CDR3 DNA sequence: TGTGCCAGCAGCTTAGGGTCCGGGCCCCAGCATTTT.

The chain recombines TRBV7-6 with TRBJ1-1; D is uncertain. The CDR3 runs 13 residues. Trimming removed 6 bases from V and 3 bases from J, with 11 bases in between. Germline loops: CDR1 SGHVS, CDR2 FNYEAQ. In DNA form, the CDR3 reads TGTGCCAGCAGACGTCAGATGGACACTGAAGCTTTCTTT. Its translation is CASRRQMDTEAFF.

The sample holds a few counts of this clone. The gene calls are TRBV13 and TRBJ2-3; weak D call: TRBD2 (5 bases). The length of the CDR3 is 15 residues. Trimming left V 6 bases short and J 1 base short, with 14 bases between. Germline lookup yields CDR1 PRHDT and CDR2 FYEKMQ (reference sequence). The CDR3 here is CASRSGGSGTDTQYF. CDR3 coding DNA: TGTGCCAGCAGATCCGGTGGTAGCGGCACAGATACGCAGTATTTT.